These T cell receptor beta chains were read from a single sample in a study of cytomegalovirus exposure and HLA in healthy donors. Using immunoSEQ multiplex PCR, the repertoire was profiled, and TCRdb retains in-frame clones only, with some absent. Of roughly 65,000 clones detected, roughly two thirds appear once; the ten largest clones hold roughly 17%. Sequenced: PBMCs. The receptors stem from a man aged 40-49 years in good health and CMV-seropositive. CDR3s include the opening cysteine and the closing phenylalanine or tryptophan. D genes are given only for firm matches. Not all rows give a size; the values are once, few, many and, for expanded clones, a class.

v_gene	abundance	d_gene	j_gene	CDR3aa	CDR3nt
TRBV5-8	-	-	TRBJ2-1	CASSLSHNEQFF	TGTGCCAGCAGCTTGAGCCACAATGAGCAGTTCTTC
TRBV15	-	-	TRBJ2-1	CATSRAGNEQFF	TGTGCCACCAGCAGAGCGGGTAATGAGCAGTTCTTC
TRBV6-1	once	-	TRBJ1-1	CASRSEGTPEAFF	TGTGCCAGCAGGTCTGAGGGAACCCCTGAAGCTTTCTTT
TRBV2	-	TRBD2	TRBJ2-3	CASSALAGQDTQYF	TGTGCCAGCAGCGCCTTAGCGGGTCAAGATACGCAGTATTTT
TRBV11-3	-	TRBD1	TRBJ2-2	CASSHYGTGGTGELFF	TGTGCCAGCAGCCATTATGGGACAGGGGGCACCGGGGAGCTGTTTTTT
TRBV5-1	-	-	TRBJ2-3	CASSLGEPGTDTQYF	TGCGCCAGCAGCTTGGGGGAGCCCGGCACAGATACGCAGTATTTT
TRBV10-3	once	-	TRBJ1-2	CATATENYGYTF	TGTGCCACGGCGACAGAAAACTATGGCTACACCTTC
TRBV7-2	-	-	TRBJ1-6	CASSSVTHSPLHF	TGTGCCAGCAGCTCAGTTACCCATTCACCCCTCCACTTT
TRBV6-5	-	-	TRBJ1-6	CASRGRENSPLHF	TGTGCCAGCAGAGGACGGGAGAATTCACCCCTCCACTTT
TRBV2	-	-	TRBJ1-2	CASSDGGKSGGYTF	TGTGCCAGCAGTGATGGCGGCAAATCGGGTGGCTACACCTTC
TRBV5-1	-	-	TRBJ2-5	CASARGEARETQYF	TGCGCCAGCGCCCGCGGGGAGGCGAGAGAGACCCAGTACTTC
TRBV7-9	once	TRBD1	TRBJ2-5	CASSPDRVNQETQYF	TGTGCCAGCAGTCCGGACAGGGTTAACCAGGAGACCCAGTACTTC
TRBV28	-	-	TRBJ2-7	CASSTLGGGDEQYF	TGTGCCAGCAGCACACTAGGGGGGGGAGACGAGCAGTACTTC
TRBV7-9	-	-	TRBJ1-1	CASSLPVSGTEAFF	TGTGCCAGCAGCTTACCCGTCAGTGGTACTGAAGCTTTCTTT
TRBV6-1	many	-	TRBJ2-7	CASSEASGAHYEQYF	TGTGCCAGCAGTGAAGCGTCAGGGGCCCACTACGAGCAGTACTTC
TRBV9	once	TRBD1	TRBJ2-7	CASSTAGTGYEQYF	TGTGCCAGCAGCACCGCCGGGACAGGCTACGAGCAGTACTTC
TRBV30	once	-	TRBJ2-5	CAAHTPSQETQYF	TGTGCCGCCCACACCCCCAGCCAAGAGACCCAGTACTTC
TRBV6-1	-	-	TRBJ1-3	CASSSPSTNTIYF	TGTGCCAGCAGTTCCCCGAGTACGAACACCATATATTTT
TRBV9	-	TRBD2	TRBJ2-7	CASSVQAGGAYEQYF	TGTGCCAGCAGCGTTCAAGCGGGGGGAGCCTACGAGCAGTACTTC
TRBV7-9	-	-	TRBJ2-1	CASSLSGAVSNEQFF	TGTGCCAGCAGCTTATCAGGGGCGGTTAGTAATGAGCAGTTCTTC
TRBV4-1	-	TRBD1	TRBJ1-2	CASSLQGDYGYTF	TGCGCCAGCAGCCTTCAGGGGGACTATGGCTACACCTTC
TRBV11-3	-	TRBD1	TRBJ2-1	CASSYLTTGDYEQFF	TGTGCCAGCAGCTATCTTACTACAGGGGATTATGAGCAGTTCTTC
TRBV9	-	TRBD2	TRBJ2-3	CASTNLAGGRIDTQYF	TGTGCCAGCACCAATCTAGCGGGAGGAAGGATAGATACGCAGTATTTT
TRBV27	-	-	TRBJ2-5	CASSLQKGVWETQYF	TGTGCCAGCAGTTTACAAAAAGGAGTTTGGGAGACCCAGTACTTC
TRBV29-1	-	TRBD1	TRBJ2-5	CSAGDSPSETQYF	TGCAGCGCTGGGGACAGTCCCTCGGAGACCCAGTACTTC
TRBV9	-	-	TRBJ1-6	CASSPTGSSYNSPLHF	TGTGCCAGCAGCCCTACAGGAAGCTCCTATAATTCACCCCTCCACTTT
TRBV5-6	-	TRBD1	TRBJ2-1	CASSPDRIYNEQFF	TGTGCCAGCAGCCCGGACAGGATTTACAATGAGCAGTTCTTC
TRBV6-6	once	TRBD1	TRBJ2-7	CASSRDSYSYEQYF	TGTGCCAGCAGCCGGGACAGTTACTCCTACGAGCAGTACTTC
TRBV28	-	TRBD2	TRBJ2-1	CASSLALAGSVEQFF	TGTGCCAGCAGTTTGGCTCTAGCGGGGTCTGTCGAGCAGTTCTTC
TRBV6-1	-	-	TRBJ1-1	CASSSDSTEAFF	TGTGCCAGCAGTTCGGACAGCACTGAAGCTTTCTTT
TRBV7-9	-	TRBD1	TRBJ2-3	CASSLYGTGPDTQYF	TGTGCCAGCAGCTTATATGGGACAGGGCCAGATACGCAGTATTTT
TRBV10-3	-	TRBD1	TRBJ2-1	CAISVGQGNYNEQFF	TGTGCCATCAGTGTTGGACAGGGCAACTACAATGAGCAGTTCTTC
TRBV6-5	once	-	TRBJ2-5	CASSYSGLLYQETQYF	TGTGCCAGCAGTTACTCGGGACTCCTGTACCAAGAGACCCAGTACTTC
TRBV4-1	-	-	TRBJ1-5	CASSLAQGGQPQHF	TGCGCCAGCAGCCTCGCGCAGGGTGGCCAGCCCCAGCATTTT
TRBV19	-	-	TRBJ2-3	CASRGETDTQYF	TGTGCCAGTAGGGGCGAAACAGATACGCAGTATTTT
TRBV5-1	few	-	TRBJ1-2	CASSLGQPQGYTF	TGCGCCAGCAGCTTGGGACAGCCGCAGGGCTACACCTTC
TRBV28	few	TRBD1	TRBJ1-1	CASSTGGRNTEAFF	TGTGCCAGCAGTACAGGGGGACGGAACACTGAAGCTTTCTTT
TRBV29-1	-	TRBD1	TRBJ2-7	CSAKQGVYDEQYF	TGCAGCGCAAAACAGGGGGTTTATGACGAGCAGTACTTC
TRBV6-1	-	TRBD1	TRBJ1-6	CASSATGGDSPLHF	TGTGCCAGCAGTGCGACAGGGGGTGATTCACCCCTCCACTTT
TRBV11-2	-	TRBD1	TRBJ2-2	CASSSDRGGELFF	TGTGCCAGCAGCTCCGACAGGGGGGGGGAGCTGTTTTTT
TRBV29-1	few	-	TRBJ1-1	CSVEMNNQGAFF	TGCAGCGTTGAAATGAACAATCAGGGGGCTTTCTTT
TRBV30	-	-	TRBJ2-1	CAWSWAILHNEQFF	TGTGCCTGGAGTTGGGCCATTCTGCACAATGAGCAGTTCTTC